The clone carrying this TCR beta chain was detected a few times. Its antigen is not known. The record originates from a study of identical twins. Study-wide results and caveats: Those out-of-frame alpha sequences shared by twins showed an excess of low generation probability. Cord blood beta clonotypes that were abundant carried fewer insertions, and memory repertoires showed no such trend. Out-of-frame TCR alpha sharing observed in monozygotic twins exceeded model estimates.

In germline, CDR1 is KGHSY, CDR2 FQNENV. The CDR3 is 14 residues long. Losses at the gene ends were 7 bases for V and 8 bases for J; bases not matched to a gene: 7. Each cDNA held unique molecular identifiers, and template switching gave it a universal primer site. TCRdb redid the calling of the 5' RACE reads with MiXCR, one entry per CDR3 protein. The sample yields about 660,000 distinct CDR3 sequences, under 9% seen once. This sample was also put to use in a study of yellow fever vaccine responses in identical twins.

The TCR sequence derives from a woman between 18 and 30 years old in good health. The genes are TRBV16 and TRBJ2-1, with TRBD1 matching over 11 bases. Sequencing was done on a sample of PBMCs. As DNA, the CDR3 is TGTGCCAGCACCGGACAGGGGGCTTTGGATGAGCAGTTCTTC. It codes for CASTGQGALDEQFF.